This T cell receptor beta chain was captured by sequencing in a study of T cell responses to AZD1222 COVID-19 vaccine. Study outcomes and limitations: The study found vaccine-associated CD4 TCRs spanning spike, dominant at 160-218 and 743-854.

Repertoires were generated with immunoSEQ multiplex PCR, while TCRdb's copy carries only in-frame clones and drops some. The sample has about 140,000 clones; 80% to 95% are singletons. Notes on this clone: The antigen is undetermined.

Sequenced material: peripheral blood, taken 28 days after the second AZD1222 dose. The TCR comes from an adult who received the AZD1222 COVID-19 vaccine.

The CDR3 nucleotides are TGTGCCAGCAGCCGAGGGTCGAGGCTCTTGGATGAAAAACTGTTTTTT. Residues: CASSRGSRLLDEKLFF. The V call is TRBV4-2, the J call TRBJ1-4; D ambiguous. Per germline, CDR1 LGHNA and CDR2 YNFKEQ. V was cut by 4 bases and J by 6 bases, with 18 bases left in between. The length of the CDR3 is 16 residues.